Listed below are T cell receptor beta chains from one sample, sequenced in a study of shared clonotypes between healthy human individuals. The repertoire was sequenced with immunoSEQ multiplex PCR; TCRdb's copy has only in-frame clones and lacks some. The table shows about 1 million clones, with 75% occurring only once. The sample comprised memory CD4+ T cells sorted from blood. Receptors were obtained from a man younger than 30 in good health. Each CDR3 is given with its conserved first and last residue. D genes are given only for firm matches. Not every row has a clone size; where given, it reads once, few, many or a size class.

d_gene,j_gene,abundance,v_gene,CDR3nt,CDR3aa
.,TRBJ2-3,once,TRBV5-6,TGTGCCAGCAGCTTGGGGCCAGGGACCGCTAACGCCGATACGCAGTATTTT,CASSLGPGTANADTQYF
TRBD2,TRBJ2-7,.,TRBV5-5,TGTGCCAGCAGCTTGGCCGGCGCGGGGGTAAACTACGAGCAGTACTTC,CASSLAGAGVNYEQYF
.,TRBJ2-7,.,TRBV4-3,TGCGCCAGCAGCCAAGATGCGGGGCCCTACGAGCAGTACTTC,CASSQDAGPYEQYF
TRBD2,TRBJ2-5,.,TRBV15,TGTGCCACCAGCGGGGTGACTAGCGGGGGAAAAGAGACCCAGTACTTC,CATSGVTSGGKETQYF
.,TRBJ1-1,.,TRBV6-5,TGTGCCAGCAGGTTACAGGATCTGGACACTGAAGCTTTCTTT,CASRLQDLDTEAFF
.,TRBJ1-5,.,TRBV6-1,TGTGCCAGCAGTGGGGGGTCCAATCAGCCCCAGCATTTT,CASSGGSNQPQHF
TRBD2,TRBJ2-1,.,TRBV28,TGTGCCAGCCTCCTAGCGGGGAGGGCCAGTGATGAGCAGTTCTTC,CASLLAGRASDEQFF
.,TRBJ2-5,.,TRBV5-6,TGTGCCAGCAGCTTGGCCGGGGGTTACCAAGAGACCCAGTACTTC,CASSLAGGYQETQYF
TRBD1,TRBJ2-7,.,TRBV7-6,TGTGCCAGCAGCCCGACAGGGGACACCTACGAGCAGTACTTC,CASSPTGDTYEQYF
.,TRBJ1-3,few,TRBV30,TGTAGCAGCCGATGGGCTGGAAACACCATATATTTT,CSSRWAGNTIYF
.,TRBJ2-3,once,TRBV2,TGTGCCAGCAGGTTCTCGGGTGATACGCAGTATTTT,CASRFSGDTQYF
.,TRBJ2-5,.,TRBV7-9,TGTGCCAGCAGCTACCTATTTGGATCGTACCAAGAGACCCAGTACTTC,CASSYLFGSYQETQYF
.,TRBJ1-4,.,TRBV30,TGTGCCTGGAGCCCCGGGACAAATGAAAAACTGTTTTTT,CAWSPGTNEKLFF
.,TRBJ2-5,.,TRBV11-2,TGTGCCAGCAGCTTAGAAGCCGGAGGGTCAGCGAGGTTTAGTAGGGAGACCCAGTACTTC,CASSLEAGGSARFSRETQYF
.,TRBJ1-4,.,TRBV4-1,TGCGCCAGCAGCCAGGACCGAGGGGGAACTAATGAAAAACTGTTTTTT,CASSQDRGGTNEKLFF
.,TRBJ1-6,.,TRBV21-1,TGTGCCAGCAGCTCAGAAGGGGGCCTATTTGGGTATTCACCCCTCCACTTT,CASSSEGGLFGYSPLHF
.,TRBJ1-3,few,TRBV5-5,TGTGCCAGCAGACCGGGACCCATGGCGACTGGAAACACCATATATTTT,CASRPGPMATGNTIYF
.,TRBJ2-3,.,TRBV9,TGTGCCAGCAGGGGGATAAACACAGATACGCAGTATTTT,CASRGINTDTQYF
TRBD1,TRBJ2-7,once,TRBV10-2,TGCGCCAGCAGTGACCGGGACAGGGCCACCTACGAGCAGTACTTC,CASSDRDRATYEQYF
.,TRBJ2-7,.,TRBV6-1,TGTGCCAGCAGTGACGCAGGGACCCTCTCCTACGAGCAGTACTTC,CASSDAGTLSYEQYF
TRBD1,TRBJ1-1,.,TRBV4-3,TGCGCCAGCAGCCAAGACTGGACAGGGCGATCGGCTTTCTTT,CASSQDWTGRSAFF
.,TRBJ2-7,.,TRBV7-9,TGTGCCAGCAGCTCCGTGGGGGACGAGCAGTACTTC,CASSSVGDEQYF
.,TRBJ1-3,.,TRBV2,TGTGCCAGCAGTGATAGGAGGCCCGACTCTGGAAACACCATATATTTT,CASSDRRPDSGNTIYF
.,TRBJ2-7,.,TRBV5-1,TGCGCCAGCAGCGGAATGGGGGCCCGCGAGCAGTACTTC,CASSGMGAREQYF
.,TRBJ2-5,.,TRBV5-1,TGCGCCAGCAGCTCCTCCCGAGGGGGGCGCCAAGAGACCCAGTACTTC,CASSSSRGGRQETQYF
.,TRBJ2-3,.,TRBV19,TGTGCCAGTACACTTAGGGGGGCTCCAGATACGCAGTATTTT,CASTLRGAPDTQYF
.,TRBJ2-2,once,TRBV10-3,TGTGCCATCAGTGGACGGGCACTAGAGAACACCGGGGAGCTGTTTTTT,CAISGRALENTGELFF
.,TRBJ2-3,.,TRBV4-3,TGCGCGTCCTCCTGGGGACTGGAAACAGATACGCAGTATTTT,CASSWGLETDTQYF
TRBD1,TRBJ1-6,few,TRBV7-2,TGTGCCAGCAGCTCAGGGGGCAGGGCACCCCTCCACTTT,CASSSGGRAPLHF
TRBD2,TRBJ2-3,.,TRBV7-9,TGTGCCAGCAGCTTAAAGGCGGGAGGGAACACAGATACGCAGTATTTT,CASSLKAGGNTDTQYF
.,TRBJ2-1,.,TRBV5-1,TGCGCCAGCAGCCCCGACCCGGGGGGCCGGAATGAGCAGTTCTTC,CASSPDPGGRNEQFF
.,TRBJ1-1,once,TRBV6-5,TGTGCCAGCAGTTATAGGGGAAACACTGAAGCTTTCTTT,CASSYRGNTEAFF
.,TRBJ2-3,.,TRBV5-1,TGCGCCAGCGGAGAAATACGGGCAGATACGCAGTATTTT,CASGEIRADTQYF
.,TRBJ1-2,.,TRBV30,TGTGCCTGGAGTGCCACTAACGGGGACTATGGCTACACCTTC,CAWSATNGDYGYTF
TRBD2,TRBJ2-5,.,TRBV9,TGTGCCAGCAGCGTTTCCCCGGGACTAGCGGGAGAAGCGGATACGGAGACCCAGTACTTC,CASSVSPGLAGEADTETQYF
TRBD2,TRBJ2-5,.,TRBV9,TGTGCCAGCAGCGTAGGTCCGGGACTAGCGGGGGGGCAAGAGACCCAGTACTTC,CASSVGPGLAGGQETQYF
TRBD1,TRBJ1-1,.,TRBV5-1,TGCGCCAGCAGCTTTGGGGTCGGCGGGACAGGTGAAGCTTTCTTT,CASSFGVGGTGEAFF
.,TRBJ1-1,few,TRBV5-4,TGTGCCAGCAGCTTCCGGGGCCCGAACACTGAAGCTTTCTTT,CASSFRGPNTEAFF
.,TRBJ2-1,.,TRBV13,TGTGCCAGCAGCTTAGTCGGCGGGGGCCGAGGGGAGGGGCAGTTCTTC,CASSLVGGGRGEGQFF
.,TRBJ2-1,.,TRBV15,TGTGCCACCAGCATCGGGGGTCCCACGGGGGAGCAGTTCTTC,CATSIGGPTGEQFF
.,TRBJ2-1,.,TRBV6-5,TGTGCCAGCAGTCACGGAGTTGTAGGAACCAATGAGCAGTTCTTC,CASSHGVVGTNEQFF
.,TRBJ1-2,.,TRBV11-2,TGTGCCAGCAGCCCACGGACAGATAACTATGGCTACACCTTC,CASSPRTDNYGYTF